The 20 T cell receptor beta chains in this list originate from one sample, sequenced in a study of cytomegalovirus exposure and HLA in healthy donors. Amplification used 60 Vbeta primers and 13 Jbeta primers. Profiling relied on immunoSEQ multiplex PCR, and the TCRdb table lists in-frame clones only, not all of them. The table has more than 110,000 clones, roughly 77% seen once. Sequenced input: PBMCs. The receptors derive from a man younger than 40 in good health and CMV-seronegative.

V and J are TRBV11-2 and TRBJ2-5; TRBD2 matches 9 bases. Near its end, the DNA agrees better with TRBJ2-7, so the J call may be wrong. This CDR3 spans 15 amino acids. Germline V gives CDR1 SGHAT, CDR2 FQNNGV. The CDR3 coding sequence is TGTGCCAGCAGCCCAATAGCGGGAGCCTTCTACGAGCAGTACTTC. Residues: CASSPIAGAFYEQYF.

This sequence joins TRBV30 and TRBJ1-4, with a weak D call TRBD1 (6 bases). Germline V lookup: CDR1 GTSNPN, CDR2 SVGIG (reference sequence). Deletions cut 3 bases from V and 1 base from J, with 15 bases between. This CDR3 contains 16 residues. The CDR3: CAWREDSRGTNEKLFF. The CDR3 DNA sequence: TGTGCCTGGAGAGAGGACAGTCGGGGAACTAATGAAAAACTGTTTTTT.

The V gene is TRBV28, the J gene TRBJ1-5; unclear D gene. The germline V gene has CDR1 MDHEN and CDR2 SYDVKM. The ends were cut back, 6 bases at V and 0 bases at J, with 15 bases in the middle. The CDR3 length is 16 residues. The CDR3 here is CASRLGTGVSNQPQHF. The CDR3 nucleotides are TGTGCCAGCAGGCTAGGAACGGGAGTTAGCAATCAGCCCCAGCATTTT.

The chain employs TRBV28 and TRBJ2-7; D gene ambiguous. The germline V gene encodes CDR1 MDHEN and CDR2 SYDVKM. The germline V and J ends were trimmed by 6 bases and 1 base, with 16 bases remaining between them. The length of the CDR3 is 15 residues. CDR3 nucleotides: TGTGCCAGCAGCCCAAACCCAACAGCTTCCTACGAGCAGTACTTC. This codes for CASSPNPTASYEQYF.

The chain joins TRBV6-5 to TRBJ2-3; 12 bases are a match to TRBD2. CDR3 length: 15 residues. After removal of 5 bases from V and 2 bases from J, the junction contained 2 bases not matched to a gene. In germline, CDR1 is MNHEY, CDR2 SVGAGI. Here the CDR3 reads CASSASGGATDTQYF. CDR3 bases: TGTGCCAGCAGTGCTAGCGGGGGGGCCACAGATACGCAGTATTTT.

The chain is built from TRBV10-2 and TRBJ2-3; TRBD1 is a possible D gene (5 bases). V was trimmed by 10 bases and J by 0 bases, leaving 14 bases between them. Germline values: CDR1 WSHSY, CDR2 SAAADI. CDR3 length: 14 residues. CDR3 in amino acids: CATNRGASTDTQYF. In nucleotides, the CDR3 is TGCGCCACCAATCGTGGGGCTAGCACAGATACGCAGTATTTT.

Only a few counts were recorded for this clone. V is TRBV28 and J is TRBJ1-1, with 7 nucleotides matching TRBD1. V shed 5 bases and J 3 bases; nucleotides not matched to a gene: 9. This CDR3 has 15 amino acids. Germline values: CDR1 MDHEN, CDR2 SYDVKM. The CDR3 reads CASSPTGILDTEAFF. The CDR3 nucleotides are TGTGCCAGCAGTCCGACAGGGATATTGGACACTGAAGCTTTCTTT. Using reference TRBV28 and TRBJ1-1 for the parts outside the CDR3, the full variable domain is DVKVTQSSRYLVKRTGEKVFLECVQDMDHENMFWYRQDPGLGLRLIYFSYDVKMKEKGDIPEGYSVSREKKERFSLILESASTNQTSMYLCASSPTGILDTEAFFGQGTRLTVV.

This clone was picked up a small number of times. The J gene is TRBJ1-1, the V gene TRBV5-4; unclear D gene. This CDR3 is 13 amino acids long. The germline V gene encodes CDR1 SGHNT and CDR2 YYREEE (reference sequence). The V end was cut by 2 bases, the J end by 3 bases, with 8 bases between. The CDR3 loop is CASSFSGYTEAFF. CDR3 DNA sequence: TGTGCCAGCAGCTTCAGTGGCTACACTGAAGCTTTCTTT.

This chain links TRBV28 with TRBJ2-1; unclear D gene. The CDR3 is 11 residues long. Trimming took off 3 bases at V and 9 bases at J, with 6 bases between the two ends. Looked up from germline, CDR1 is MDHEN and CDR2 is SYDVKM. This chain's CDR3 is CASSFLSEQFF. As DNA, the CDR3 is TGTGCCAGCAGTTTTCTCAGTGAGCAGTTCTTC.

This clone has only one observation. V and J are TRBV10-3 and TRBJ2-7; TRBD1 aligns across 9 bases. The germline V gene has CDR1 ENHRY and CDR2 SYGVKD. The CDR3 consists of 13 residues. The V segment lost 6 bases and the J segment 6 bases; nucleotides outside the gene matches: 6. CDR3 protein: CAIRPDRGAEQYF. Here the CDR3 DNA reads TGTGCCATCAGACCCGACAGGGGGGCCGAGCAGTACTTC.

The CDR3 coding sequence is TGTGCCAGCTCACAGACTAGCGGGAGATTTGAGCAGTTCTTC. It translates to CASSQTSGRFEQFF. The chain links TRBV18 to TRBJ2-1; TRBD2 aligns across 12 bases. Germline CDR1 KGHSH, CDR2 LQKENI. The CDR3 runs 14 residues. V gave up 4 bases and J gave up 9 bases; unmatched junction bases: 4.

The genes are TRBV5-1 and TRBJ2-1; D ambiguous. The CDR3 is made up of 17 amino acids. V was cut by 1 base and J by 0 bases, with 14 bases left in between. Germline-derived CDR1 and CDR2 are SGHRS and YFSETQ. The CDR3 here is CASSLSRLPSSYNEQFF. The CDR3 bases are TGCGCCAGCAGCTTGAGTCGTCTTCCGAGCTCCTACAATGAGCAGTTCTTC.

This clone is a singleton in its sample. The genes are TRBV2 and TRBJ1-5; D is undetermined. V lost 2 bases and J lost 4, with 6 bases in between. The CDR3 loop spans 13 amino acids. Germline CDR1 SNHLY, CDR2 FYNNEI. The CDR3 spells CASSENTNQPQHF. CDR3 nucleotides: TGTGCCAGCAGTGAAAATACAAATCAGCCCCAGCATTTT.

This chain links TRBV6-5 with TRBJ2-7; 13 bases agree with TRBD2. The V gene's germline CDR1 is MNHEY and CDR2 SVGAGI. This CDR3 is 15 amino acids long. After removal of 6 bases from V and 11 bases from J, the junction contained 13 bases not matched to a gene. CDR3 nucleotide sequence: TGTGCCAGCAGCCAACGCGGTGGACTAGCGGGAGTGGAGTACTTC. It codes for CASSQRGGLAGVEYF.

This chain uses TRBV28 with TRBJ2-6; 9 bases agree with TRBD2. The J segment lost 0 bases and the V segment lost 6 bases, leaving 9 bases of the junction unmatched. Germline values: CDR1 MDHEN, CDR2 SYDVKM. The CDR3 spans 18 residues. CDR3 protein: CASRRRAGGVSGANVLTF. The CDR3 DNA sequence: TGTGCCAGCAGACGTCGGGCGGGGGGGGTCTCTGGGGCCAACGTCCTGACTTTC.

The J gene is TRBJ2-7, the V gene TRBV5-8; D is perhaps TRBD1 (7 bases). V was shortened by 7 bases and J by 3 bases, with 14 bases between the two germline ends. The CDR3 covers 13 residues. Per germline, CDR1 SGHTS and CDR2 YDEGEE. DNA of the CDR3: TGTGCCAGCGCCGGGGGACAGCACTACGAGCAGTACTTC. It translates to CASAGGQHYEQYF.

V gene TRBV7-9 combines with J gene TRBJ2-1; 8 bases fit TRBD2. The CDR3 is made up of 15 amino acids. Germline-derived CDR1 and CDR2 are SEHNR and FQNEAQ (reference sequence). V lost 3 bases and J lost 3; bases outside the gene matches: 4. CDR3 DNA sequence: TGTGCCAGCAGCTTTGGGACTAGTCTCTACAATGAGCAGTTCTTC. It is translated as CASSFGTSLYNEQFF.

The chain joins TRBV13 to TRBJ2-3; 8 bases align to TRBD1. CDR3 size: 14 residues. V dropped 5 bases and J dropped 6; count of bases not matched to a gene: 7. Germline V gives CDR1 PRHDT, CDR2 FYEKMQ (reference sequence). The CDR3 DNA sequence: TGTGCCAGCAGCATAAGACAGGGGACGGATACGCAGTATTTT. It yields the protein CASSIRQGTDTQYF.

The chain joins TRBV4-1 to TRBJ2-1; 10 nucleotides agree with TRBD2. Per the germline V gene, CDR1 is MGHRA and CDR2 is YSYEKL. V lost 2 bases to trimming and J lost 9 bases; unmatched junction nucleotides: 13. There are 17 residues in the CDR3. The CDR3 bases are TGCGCCAGCAGCCAAAACTTATGGACTAGCGGCCAGACTGAGCAGTTCTTC. Protein: CASSQNLWTSGQTEQFF.

This clone came up once. The chain uses TRBV10-3 and TRBJ1-4; TRBD1 aligns across 7 bases. Germline V lookup: CDR1 ENHRY, CDR2 SYGVKD. Trimming at V came to 9 bases and at J to 5 bases, leaving 6 bases not matched to a gene. The CDR3 has 13 residues. The CDR3 DNA reads as TGTGCCATAGGACAGGCCATAAATGAAAAACTGTTTTTT. It codes for CAIGQAINEKLFF.